The TCR beta chain described here comes from a study of response to subunit inactivated influenza vaccine. Points from the study as a whole: Every seasonal influenza vaccination brings in few new T cells, the authors suggested.

This clonotype appeared many times. Its antigen is not known. The CDR3 consists of 16 residues. Trimming cost V 4 bases and J 4 bases; bases outside gene matches: 11. Looked up from germline, CDR1 is SGHRS and CDR2 is YFSETQ. TCRdb independently ran MiXCR on the RT-PCR reads; one entry per CDR3 protein. The profile shows fewer than 700,000 distinct CDR3 sequences, approximately 13% of them singletons. This receptor was obtained from a man over 45 who received an inactivated influenza vaccine. This chain joins TRBV5-1 and TRBJ2-7; 10 bases agree with TRBD2. This specimen consisted of PBMCs from blood, obtained 40 to 50 days after vaccination. The CDR3 region is CASSPISSGGRYEQYF. CDR3 bases: TGCGCCAGCAGCCCCATATCTAGCGGGGGCCGATACGAGCAGTACTTC.